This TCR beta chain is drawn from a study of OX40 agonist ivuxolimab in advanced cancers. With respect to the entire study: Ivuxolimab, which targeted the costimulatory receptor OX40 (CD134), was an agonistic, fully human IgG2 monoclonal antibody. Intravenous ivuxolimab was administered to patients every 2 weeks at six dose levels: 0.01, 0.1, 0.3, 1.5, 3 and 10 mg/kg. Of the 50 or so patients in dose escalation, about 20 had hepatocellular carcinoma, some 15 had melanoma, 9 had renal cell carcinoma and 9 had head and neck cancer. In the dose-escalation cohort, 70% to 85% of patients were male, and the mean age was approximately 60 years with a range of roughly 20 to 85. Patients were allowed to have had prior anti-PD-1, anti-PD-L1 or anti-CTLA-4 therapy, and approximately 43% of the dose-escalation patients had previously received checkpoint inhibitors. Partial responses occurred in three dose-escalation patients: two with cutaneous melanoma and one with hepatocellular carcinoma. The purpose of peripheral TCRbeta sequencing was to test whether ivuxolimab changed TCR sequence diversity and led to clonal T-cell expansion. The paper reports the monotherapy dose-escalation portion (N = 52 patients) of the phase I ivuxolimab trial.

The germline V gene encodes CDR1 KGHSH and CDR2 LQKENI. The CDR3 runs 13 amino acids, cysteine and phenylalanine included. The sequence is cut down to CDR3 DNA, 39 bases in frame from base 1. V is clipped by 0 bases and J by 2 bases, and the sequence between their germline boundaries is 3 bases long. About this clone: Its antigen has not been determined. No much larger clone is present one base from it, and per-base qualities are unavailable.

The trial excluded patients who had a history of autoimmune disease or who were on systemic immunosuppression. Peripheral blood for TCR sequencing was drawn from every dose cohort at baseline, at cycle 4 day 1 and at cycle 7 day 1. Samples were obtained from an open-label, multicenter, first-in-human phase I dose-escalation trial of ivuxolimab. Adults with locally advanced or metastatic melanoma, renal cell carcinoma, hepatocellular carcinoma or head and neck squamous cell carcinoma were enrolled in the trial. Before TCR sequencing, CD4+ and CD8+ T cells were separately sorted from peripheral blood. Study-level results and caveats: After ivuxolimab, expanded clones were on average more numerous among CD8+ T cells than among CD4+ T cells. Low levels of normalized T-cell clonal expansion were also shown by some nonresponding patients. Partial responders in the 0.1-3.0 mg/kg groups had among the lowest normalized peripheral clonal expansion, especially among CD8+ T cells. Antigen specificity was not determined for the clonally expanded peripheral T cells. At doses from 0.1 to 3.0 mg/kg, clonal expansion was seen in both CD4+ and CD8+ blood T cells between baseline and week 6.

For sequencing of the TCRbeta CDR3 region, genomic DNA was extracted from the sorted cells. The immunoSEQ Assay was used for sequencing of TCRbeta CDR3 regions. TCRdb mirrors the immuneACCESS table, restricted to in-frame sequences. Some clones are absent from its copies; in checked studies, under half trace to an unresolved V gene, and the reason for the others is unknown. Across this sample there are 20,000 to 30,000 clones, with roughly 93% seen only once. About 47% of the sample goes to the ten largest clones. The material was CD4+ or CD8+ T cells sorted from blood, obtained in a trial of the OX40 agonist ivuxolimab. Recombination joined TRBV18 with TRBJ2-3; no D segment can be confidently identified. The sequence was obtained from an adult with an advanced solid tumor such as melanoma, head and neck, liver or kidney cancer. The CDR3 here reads CASSPPVTDTQYF. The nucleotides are TGTGCCAGCTCACCACCGGTCACAGATACGCAGTATTTT.